This T cell receptor beta chain was documented in a study of cytomegalovirus exposure and HLA in healthy donors. Overall study: A later analysis reported the roughly 120 validation repertoires used the same platform as the 550 to 800 first-cohort repertoires. Findings and limits, study-wide: For most TCR sequences rarity was the rule, although some public TCRs occurred in many donors. Investigators reported approximately 150 TCR beta chains as tied to cytomegalovirus.

Looked up from germline, CDR1 is SGHRS and CDR2 is YFSETQ. Trimming stripped 2 bases from V and 3 bases from J, with 15 bases between. The CDR3 runs to 16 residues. Points on this clone: Its target is unknown.

Donors were drawn from the approximately 120-subject validation cohort, separate from the approximately 640-subject first cohort. Generated by immunoSEQ multiplex PCR, the TCRdb table keeps only in-frame clones and is missing some. Here the sample spans around 70,000 clones, roughly 96% being singletons. The gene calls are TRBV5-1 and TRBJ2-1; possibly TRBD2 for D (6 bases). This TCR derives from a man younger than 35 in good health and CMV-seronegative. Sequencing was performed on PBMCs. The CDR3 sequence: CASSLEAEGDYNEQFF. Written as DNA, the CDR3 is TGCGCCAGCAGCTTAGAAGCGGAGGGCGACTACAATGAGCAGTTCTTC.